This T cell receptor (beta chain) comes out of a study of OX40 agonist ivuxolimab in advanced cancers. The overall study: Ivuxolimab, an antibody acting as an agonist of OX40 (CD134), was used to treat patients. Treatment received earlier with anti-PD-1, anti-PD-L1 or anti-CTLA-4 agents was allowed, and over 30% had some.

Assay: immunoSEQ multiplex PCR; the TCRdb copy retains only in-frame clones and omits some. Of over 55,000 clones listed, 65% to 90% are singletons. Germline V gene sequence: CDR1 MNHNY, CDR2 SVGAGI (reference sequence). CDR3 length: 16 amino acids. V gave up 4 bases and J gave up 2 bases, with 15 bases separating them. The sample consisted of CD4+ or CD8+ T cells sorted from blood, taken in a trial of the OX40 agonist ivuxolimab. The sequence was collected from an adult with an advanced solid tumor such as melanoma, head and neck, liver or kidney cancer. The chain couples TRBV6-6 to TRBJ1-5; a possible D gene is TRBD1 (5 bases). This CDR3 reads CASSSSGQEGNQPQHF. The CDR3 coding sequence is TGTGCCAGCAGTTCTTCAGGGCAGGAGGGCAATCAGCCCCAGCATTTT.